The 32 T cell receptor beta chains below come from one sample, sequenced in a study of human T cells and chemical hapten exposure. TCRdb reprocessed the RACE reads with MiXCR, giving one entry per CDR3 protein. The sample yields under 300,000 distinct CDR3 sequences, 7% to 10% seen once. The time point is: pre-sensitization, week 0. As for treatment: therapeutic diphenylcyclopropenone sensitization with weekly scalp DPC. The sequences come from whole blood, collected in connection with sensitization to the hapten diphenylcyclopropenone (DPC). Receptor source: a woman aged 40 to 49 with alopecia areata. Some clones in this sample may be carry-over from other donors' samples.

V and J are TRBV5-1 and TRBJ2-3; D is undetermined. Germline V gives CDR1 SGHRS, CDR2 YFSETQ. Trimming took off 0 bases at V and 4 bases at J, with 15 bases between the two ends. This CDR3 contains 16 residues. CDR3 sequence (DNA): TGCGCCAGCAGCTTGGTGGGTGGAACCGGCGCAGATACGCAGTATTTT. This sequence encodes CASSLVGGTGADTQYF.

Ten or more counts support this clonotype. The chain carries TRBV29-1 and TRBJ1-2, with unresolved D. This CDR3 spans 17 amino acids. From germline, CDR1 is SQVTM and CDR2 ANQGSEA. The ends were cut back, 2 bases at V and 5 bases at J, with 24 bases in the middle. The CDR3 protein is CSVEFIVGTRRTYGYTF. The CDR3 region has the DNA TGCAGCGTTGAATTTATTGTTGGTACCCGACGAACGTATGGCTACACCTTC.

This clonotype was counted between two and nine times. V is TRBV6-1 and J is TRBJ2-5; D is unresolved. Germline values: CDR1 MNHNS, CDR2 SASEGT. The V gene lost 7 bases and the J gene lost 2 bases, with 11 bases spanning the gap. This CDR3 is 13 amino acids long. The CDR3 sequence is CASNRHSQETQYF. The CDR3 nucleotides read TGTGCCAGCAATCGGCATTCGCAAGAGACCCAGTACTTC.

This clonotype showed up just a few times. The chain recombines TRBV27 with TRBJ2-7, with TRBD1 identical over 7 bases. This CDR3 is 13 amino acids long. The germline V gene encodes CDR1 MNHEY and CDR2 SMNVEV (reference sequence). V lost 5 bases to trimming and J lost 2 bases; unmatched junction nucleotides: 3. CDR3 residues: CASSEGAPYEQYF. The CDR3 DNA is TGTGCCAGCAGTGAGGGGGCCCCCTACGAGCAGTACTTC.

This clonotype was recorded many times. V is TRBV12-3 or TRBV12-4 and J is TRBJ1-2; D may be TRBD1 (6 bases). CDR3 length equals 11 residues. V was shortened by 6 bases and J by 7 bases, with 9 bases between the two germline ends. The CDR3 DNA reads TGTGCCAGCAGACAGGGAACTGGCTACACCTTC. Protein sequence: CASRQGTGYTF.

This clonotype has more than one count but fewer than ten. The rearrangement joins TRBV12-3 or TRBV12-4 to TRBJ1-2, with 7 positions matching TRBD1. J was trimmed by 6 bases and V by 3 bases; bases with no gene match: 10. This CDR3 region has 15 residues. This chain's CDR3 is CASSFWDTGVDGYTF. DNA of the CDR3: TGTGCCAGCAGTTTTTGGGACACAGGGGTGGATGGCTACACCTTC.

This clonotype was observed at least ten times. The chain is built from TRBV30 and TRBJ2-6; D gene unclear. The V gene lost 3 bases and the J gene lost 0 bases, with 0 bases spanning the gap. The CDR3 consists of 12 residues. CDR1 is GTSNPN, CDR2 SVGIG, per germline (reference sequence). DNA for the CDR3: TGTGCCTGGAGCTCTGGGGCCAACGTCCTGACTTTC. Protein sequence: CAWSSGANVLTF.

This clonotype was recorded a few times. The gene calls are TRBV11-2 and TRBJ2-3, with a tentative D call TRBD2 (6 bases). Germline V lookup: CDR1 SGHAT, CDR2 FQNNGV. The CDR3 loop spans 15 amino acids. Trimming left V 5 bases short and J 6 bases short, with 18 bases between. DNA of the CDR3: TGTGCCAGCAGCGGACTTAGCGGAGCGCAGGATACGCAGTATTTT. It is translated as CASSGLSGAQDTQYF.

The sample holds a few counts of this clonotype. This sequence joins TRBV27 and TRBJ2-3; 7 positions agree with TRBD2. The CDR3 runs to 14 residues. CDR1 and CDR2 (germline): MNHEY, SMNVEV (reference sequence). V shed 7 bases and J 0 bases; nucleotides not matched to a gene: 4. Here the CDR3 DNA reads TGTGCCAGCAAATGGCGGGAGAGCACAGATACGCAGTATTTT. Its protein product is CASKWRESTDTQYF.

The gene calls are TRBV6-5 and TRBJ2-2, with a possible D match to TRBD1 (7 bases). The CDR3 length is 15 residues. The V gene's germline CDR1 is MNHEY and CDR2 SVGAGI. Trimming took off 5 bases at V and 4 bases at J, with 14 bases between the two ends. CDR3 coding DNA: TGTGCCAGCAGTCATAACAGGGGACTCACCGGGGAGCTGTTTTTT. Translated, it gives CASSHNRGLTGELFF.

This clonotype has ten or more counts. J is TRBJ2-3 and V is TRBV4-3; TRBD2 is a possible D gene (5 bases). With 0 bases removed from V and 4 bases from J, the gap between germline ends came to 11 bases. Germline V gives CDR1 LGHNA, CDR2 YSLEER. The length of the CDR3 is 15 residues. The CDR3 DNA is TGCGCCAGCAGCCAAGATGGGAGTTGGGCAGATACGCAGTATTTT. This encodes CASSQDGSWADTQYF.

This clonotype was counted a few times. The genes are TRBV29-1 and TRBJ2-3; 10 positions agree with TRBD1. The CDR3 covers 12 residues. Germline CDR1 reads SQVTM; CDR2 reads ANQGSEA. V lost 4 bases, J lost 15 bases, and 10 bases stayed unmatched. The CDR3 bases are TGCAGCGTTGTACGCCCGGGACAGGGGAGTTATTTT. This encodes CSVVRPGQGSYF.

The rearrangement uses TRBV20-1 and TRBJ2-1; 13 bases line up with TRBD2. Germline V CDR1 and CDR2: DFQATT, SNEGSKA (reference sequence). This CDR3 region has 15 residues. After removal of 2 bases from V and 7 bases from J, the junction contained 5 bases not matched to a gene. CDR3 sequence (DNA): TGCAGTGCTAGATCTGGACTAGCGGGAGTAAATGAGCAGTTCTTC. Protein sequence: CSARSGLAGVNEQFF.

V is TRBV28 and J is TRBJ1-2; TRBD1 is a possible D gene (6 bases). With 7 bases removed from V and 8 bases from J, the gap between germline ends came to 14 bases. Germline CDR1 and CDR2: MDHEN and SYDVKM. The CDR3 runs 12 residues. The CDR3 DNA follows: TGTGCCAGCACCAGGACAGCCAGCGGCTACACCTTC. Its protein is CASTRTASGYTF.

The rearrangement links TRBV7-9 to TRBJ1-5; D call uncertain. This CDR3 is 14 amino acids long. Germline values: CDR1 SEHNR, CDR2 FQNEAQ (reference sequence). V lost 4 bases to trimming and J lost 7 bases, with 14 bases between them. For the CDR3, the DNA is TGTGCCAGCAGCTCCGGAGTAGGTTGGCAGCCCCAGCATTTT. Translation gives CASSSGVGWQPQHF.

This clonotype was seen repeatedly, ten times or more. The V call is TRBV4-1, the J call TRBJ1-6; D gene ambiguous. The germline V and J ends were trimmed by 4 bases and 11 bases, with 15 bases remaining between them. The germline V gene encodes CDR1 MGHRA and CDR2 YSYEKL. The CDR3 loop spans 14 amino acids. The CDR3 bases are TGCGCCAGCAGCCTAGAGTCCTCGGTGGCACCCCTCCACTTT. This gives the protein CASSLESSVAPLHF.

This clonotype was seen ten or more times. This chain joins TRBV7-8 and TRBJ1-2; D is unclear. The V end lost 5 bases, the J end lost 4 bases, and 11 bases lay between the germline ends. Germline CDR1 is SGHVS and CDR2 is FQNEAQ. The CDR3 extends over 13 amino acids. CDR3: CASSPPAPYGYTF. The CDR3 nucleotides read TGTGCCAGCAGCCCCCCGGCCCCCTATGGCTACACCTTC.

This clonotype was seen more than once but under ten times. The rearrangement joins TRBV6-5 to TRBJ2-1, with 8 nucleotides matching TRBD2. This CDR3 is built from 12 residues. From germline, CDR1 is MNHEY and CDR2 SVGAGI. V was pared by 4 bases and J by 14 bases, with 7 bases of the junction left unmatched. CDR3 DNA sequence: TGTGCCAGCAGTTCCAGCGGGAGTGTGGAGTTCTTC. This sequence encodes CASSSSGSVEFF.

This clonotype was found a few times. The V call is TRBV27, the J call TRBJ1-1; perhaps TRBD1 as D (6 bases). Trimming left V 2 bases short and J 6 bases short, with 10 bases between. The germline V gene has CDR1 MNHEY and CDR2 SMNVEV (reference sequence). There are 13 residues in the CDR3. The CDR3 loop reads CASSLGQTAEAFF. CDR3 in DNA: TGTGCCAGCAGTTTAGGACAGACGGCTGAAGCTTTCTTT.

The chain links TRBV20-1 to TRBJ2-4; tentative D call: TRBD1 (6 bases). This CDR3 spans 14 amino acids. Germline V CDR1 and CDR2: DFQATT, SNEGSKA (reference sequence). Trimming took 7 bases from V and 5 from J, leaving 18 bases between them. The CDR3 spells CSVNRAGAQNIQYF. DNA of the CDR3: TGCAGTGTCAACAGGGCAGGGGCCCAAAACATTCAGTACTTC.

This clonotype turned up a few times. This chain links TRBV7-9 with TRBJ2-1; 7 bases map to TRBD2. Per the germline V gene, CDR1 is SEHNR and CDR2 is FQNEAQ (reference sequence). The V gene end was trimmed by 3 bases and the J gene end by 9 bases; junction bases not matched to a gene: 2. This CDR3 is built from 12 residues. CDR3 bases: TGTGCCAGCAGCTTGCTAGCGGTTGAGCAGTTCTTC. Its protein product is CASSLLAVEQFF.

This clonotype was picked up a small number of times. This chain uses TRBV13 with TRBJ2-7; D may be TRBD1 or TRBD2 (5 bases each). CDR1 is PRHDT, CDR2 FYEKMQ, per germline (reference sequence). Trimming removed 3 bases at V and 9 bases at J, with 9 bases between. The CDR3 covers 11 residues. The CDR3 nucleotides read TGTGCCAGCAGCTTGAGGGGAAGGCAGTACTTC. As protein: CASSLRGRQYF.

V is TRBV5-1 and J is TRBJ1-1; 7 bases match TRBD1. The V segment lost 2 bases and the J segment 3 bases; nucleotides outside the gene matches: 4. This CDR3 is built from 14 residues. Per the germline V gene, CDR1 is SGHRS and CDR2 is YFSETQ. The CDR3 spells CASSLDRADTEAFF. The CDR3 DNA reads as TGCGCCAGCAGCTTAGACAGGGCCGACACTGAAGCTTTCTTT.

The chain employs TRBV20-1 and TRBJ2-3; 10 bases map to TRBD2. J lost 4 bases, V lost 5 bases, and 3 bases had no gene match. Germline V lookup: CDR1 DFQATT, CDR2 SNEGSKA (reference sequence). This CDR3 comprises 13 residues. CDR3 coding DNA: TGCAGTGCTTTTACTAGCGGGGCAGATACGCAGTATTTT. Protein: CSAFTSGADTQYF.

The genes are TRBV10-3 and TRBJ1-5; D unclear. Trimming shortened V by 11 bases and J by 5 bases, and 16 bases separated the two germline ends. The CDR3 loop spans 13 amino acids. Germline loops: CDR1 ENHRY, CDR2 SYGVKD. The CDR3 coding sequence is TGTGCCTCTCGGGCAGGTCCCGATCAGCCCCAGCATTTT. This encodes CASRAGPDQPQHF.

This clonotype was seen only a few times. An end of the junction differs from the germline gene, which may be a read error. The gene calls are TRBV7-7 and TRBJ2-1; 7 bases are a match to TRBD2. The germline CDR1 and CDR2 sequences are SSHAT and FNYEAQ (reference sequence). This CDR3 comprises 13 residues. CDR3 nucleotide sequence: TGTGCTAGCAGCCGGACTAGTACCTATGAGCAGTTCTTC. Protein: CASSRTSTYEQFF.

Ten or more counts support this clonotype. The rearrangement uses TRBV20-1 and TRBJ1-2, with D possibly being TRBD1 (5 bases). Trimming cost V 3 bases and J 4 bases, with 18 bases left between them. The germline V gene has CDR1 DFQATT and CDR2 SNEGSKA (reference sequence). The CDR3 totals 15 residues. The CDR3 bases are TGCAGTGCTAGGGCAGGGAGGGGATTGAGCTATGGCTACACCTTC. It yields the protein CSARAGRGLSYGYTF.

This clonotype was seen ten or more times. The chain has TRBV28 and TRBJ2-6, with 8 bases aligning to TRBD1. CDR1 MDHEN and CDR2 SYDVKM come from the germline V gene. The CDR3 is 17 amino acids. J was trimmed by 3 bases and V by 4 bases; bases with no gene match: 8. CDR3 amino acids: CASSSGQGSFGANVLTF. CDR3 nucleotides: TGTGCCAGCAGTTCTGGACAGGGAAGCTTTGGGGCCAACGTCCTGACTTTC.

This clonotype has more than one count but fewer than ten. The V gene is TRBV29-1, the J gene TRBJ2-1, with a possible D match to TRBD2 (6 bases). The CDR3 covers 11 residues. Looked up from germline, CDR1 is SQVTM and CDR2 is ANQGSEA. The V gene lost 6 bases and the J gene lost 9 bases, with 12 bases spanning the gap. CDR3: CSVGRRGEQFF. The DNA for the CDR3 is TGCAGCGTGGGGCGGCGGGGTGAGCAGTTCTTC.

This clonotype has a handful of counts. This chain joins TRBV7-8 and TRBJ1-1; D might be TRBD1 (5 bases). The CDR3 loop spans 16 amino acids. CDR1 is SGHVS, CDR2 FQNEAQ, per germline. V lost 3 bases, J lost 5 bases, and 19 bases lay in between. The CDR3 loop is CASSLGHLGGRTEAFF. The DNA of the CDR3 is TGTGCCAGCAGCTTGGGGCACTTGGGGGGTAGGACTGAAGCTTTCTTT.

This clonotype was found many times. The J gene is TRBJ2-1, the V gene TRBV7-8; no definite D call. This CDR3 region has 12 residues. V lost 5 bases, J lost 7 bases, and 9 bases lay in between. CDR1 is SGHVS, CDR2 FQNEAQ, per germline. The CDR3 DNA reads as TGTGCCAGCAGCCTCTCTCCAAATGAGCAGTTCTTC. This codes for CASSLSPNEQFF.

The chain employs TRBV19 and TRBJ1-5; 7 positions agree with TRBD1. With V trimmed by 4 bases and J by 7 bases, 10 bases remained unmatched. Germline CDR1 reads LNHDA; CDR2 reads SQIVND (reference sequence). This CDR3 spans 15 amino acids. The CDR3 loop is CASSSTRGLGQPQHF. In DNA form, the CDR3 reads TGTGCCAGTAGTAGCACCAGGGGGTTAGGACAGCCCCAGCATTTT.